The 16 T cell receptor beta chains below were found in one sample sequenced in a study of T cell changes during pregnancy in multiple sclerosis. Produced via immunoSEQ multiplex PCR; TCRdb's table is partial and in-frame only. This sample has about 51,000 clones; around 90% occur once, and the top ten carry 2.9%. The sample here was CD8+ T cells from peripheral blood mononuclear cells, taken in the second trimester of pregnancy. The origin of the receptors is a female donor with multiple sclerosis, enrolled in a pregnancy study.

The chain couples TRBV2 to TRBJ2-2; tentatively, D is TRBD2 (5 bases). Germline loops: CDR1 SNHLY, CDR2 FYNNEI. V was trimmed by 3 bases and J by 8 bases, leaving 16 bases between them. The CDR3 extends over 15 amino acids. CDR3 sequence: CASSEVGRLGGELFF. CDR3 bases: TGTGCCAGCAGTGAGGTTGGGAGACTGGGGGGGGAGCTGTTTTTT.

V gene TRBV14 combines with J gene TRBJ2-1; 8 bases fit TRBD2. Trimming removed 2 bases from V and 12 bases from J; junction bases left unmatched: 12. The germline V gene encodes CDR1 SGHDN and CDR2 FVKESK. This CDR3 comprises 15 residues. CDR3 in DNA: TGTGCCAGCAGCCAAACCGGGACTAGGGGTTGGGTGCAGTTCTTC. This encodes CASSQTGTRGWVQFF.

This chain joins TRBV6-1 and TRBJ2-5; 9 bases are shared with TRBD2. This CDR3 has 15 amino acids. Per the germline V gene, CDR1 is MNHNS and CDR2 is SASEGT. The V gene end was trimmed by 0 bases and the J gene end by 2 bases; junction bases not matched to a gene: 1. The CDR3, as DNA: TGTGCCAGCAGTGAAGCCCTAGCGGGACAAGAGACCCAGTACTTC. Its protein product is CASSEALAGQETQYF.

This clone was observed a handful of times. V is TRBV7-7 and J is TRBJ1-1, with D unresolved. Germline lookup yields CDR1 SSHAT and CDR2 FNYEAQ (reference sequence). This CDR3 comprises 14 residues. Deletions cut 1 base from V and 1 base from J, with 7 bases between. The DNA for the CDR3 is TGTGCCAGCAGCTTAGTCCCCAAGAACACTGAAGCTTTCTTT. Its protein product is CASSLVPKNTEAFF.

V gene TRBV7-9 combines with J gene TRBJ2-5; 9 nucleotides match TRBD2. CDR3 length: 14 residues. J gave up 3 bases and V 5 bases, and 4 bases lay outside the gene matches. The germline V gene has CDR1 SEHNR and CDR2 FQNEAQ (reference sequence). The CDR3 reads CASSPRGGEETQYF. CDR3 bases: TGTGCCAGCAGCCCCCGCGGGGGGGAAGAGACCCAGTACTTC. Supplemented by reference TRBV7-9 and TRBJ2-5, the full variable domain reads DTGVSQNPRHKITKRGQNVTFRCDPISEHNRLYWYRQTLGQGPEFLTYFQNEAQLEKSRLLSDRFSAERPKGSFSTLEIQRTEQGDSAMYLCASSPRGGEETQYFGPGTRLLVL.

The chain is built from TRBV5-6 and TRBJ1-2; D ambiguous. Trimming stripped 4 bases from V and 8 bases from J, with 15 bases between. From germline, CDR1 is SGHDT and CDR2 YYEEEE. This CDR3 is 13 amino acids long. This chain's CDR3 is CASSGPKVYGYTF. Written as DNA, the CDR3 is TGTGCCAGCAGCGGGCCAAAAGTGTACGGCTACACCTTC.

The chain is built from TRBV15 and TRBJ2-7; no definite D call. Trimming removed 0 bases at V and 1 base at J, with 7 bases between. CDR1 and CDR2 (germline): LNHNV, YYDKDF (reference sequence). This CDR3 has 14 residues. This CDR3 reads CATSRDIGSYEQYF. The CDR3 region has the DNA TGTGCCACCAGCAGAGATATCGGTTCCTACGAGCAGTACTTC.

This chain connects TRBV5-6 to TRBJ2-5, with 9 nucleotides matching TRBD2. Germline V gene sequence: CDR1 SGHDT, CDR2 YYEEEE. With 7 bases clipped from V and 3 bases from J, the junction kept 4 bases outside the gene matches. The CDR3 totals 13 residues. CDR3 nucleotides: TGTGCCAGCGCCGGGACTAGCAAAGAGACCCAGTACTTC. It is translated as CASAGTSKETQYF.

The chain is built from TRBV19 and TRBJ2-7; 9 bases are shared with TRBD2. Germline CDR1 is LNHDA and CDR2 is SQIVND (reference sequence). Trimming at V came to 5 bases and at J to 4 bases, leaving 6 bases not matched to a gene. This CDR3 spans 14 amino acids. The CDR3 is CASSGTSPSYEQYF. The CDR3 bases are TGTGCCAGTAGTGGGACTAGCCCATCTTACGAGCAGTACTTC.

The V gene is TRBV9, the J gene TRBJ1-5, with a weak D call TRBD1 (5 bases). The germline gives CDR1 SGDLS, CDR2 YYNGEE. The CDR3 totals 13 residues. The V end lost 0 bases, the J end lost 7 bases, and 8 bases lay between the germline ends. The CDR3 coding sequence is TGTGCCAGCAGCGTAGCGGAGGGGCAGCCCCAGCATTTT. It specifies CASSVAEGQPQHF.

The CDR3 region is CASSLRTEYQETQYF. CDR3 DNA sequence: TGTGCCAGCAGCTTAAGAACAGAGTACCAAGAGACCCAGTACTTC. The chain combines TRBV7-7 with TRBJ2-5; D unresolved. This CDR3 is built from 15 residues. Trimming shortened V by 2 bases and J by 0 bases, and 10 bases separated the two germline ends. CDR1 and CDR2 from the germline V gene are SSHAT and FNYEAQ (reference sequence).

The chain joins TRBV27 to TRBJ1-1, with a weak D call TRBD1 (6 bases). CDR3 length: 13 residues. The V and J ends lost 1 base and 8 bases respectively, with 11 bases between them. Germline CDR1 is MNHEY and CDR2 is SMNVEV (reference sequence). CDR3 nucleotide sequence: TGTGCCAGCAGTTTATTTGAGGACAGCGAAGCTTTCTTT. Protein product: CASSLFEDSEAFF.

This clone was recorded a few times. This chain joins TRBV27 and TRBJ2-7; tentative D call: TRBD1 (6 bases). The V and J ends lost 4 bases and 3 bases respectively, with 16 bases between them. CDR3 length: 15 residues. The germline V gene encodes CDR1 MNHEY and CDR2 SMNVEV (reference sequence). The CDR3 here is CASSSLQGLNYEQYF. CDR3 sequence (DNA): TGTGCCAGCAGTTCACTCCAGGGGCTTAACTACGAGCAGTACTTC.

The CDR3 coding sequence is TGTGCCAGTAGTATAGCCCCGTCTAGCGGGGTAAATGAGCAGTTCTTC. This codes for CASSIAPSSGVNEQFF. The chain couples TRBV19 to TRBJ2-1; 9 positions match TRBD2. CDR1 and CDR2 from the germline V gene are LNHDA and SQIVND (reference sequence). V trimming: 1 base; J trimming: 7 bases; junction bases outside the gene matches: 8. The CDR3 spans 16 residues.

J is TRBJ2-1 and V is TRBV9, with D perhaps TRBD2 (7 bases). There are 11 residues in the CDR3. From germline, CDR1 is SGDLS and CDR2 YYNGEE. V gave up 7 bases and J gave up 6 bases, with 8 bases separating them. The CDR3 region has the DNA TGTGCCAGCGGGGGGGCCAATGAGCAGTTCTTC. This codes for CASGGANEQFF.

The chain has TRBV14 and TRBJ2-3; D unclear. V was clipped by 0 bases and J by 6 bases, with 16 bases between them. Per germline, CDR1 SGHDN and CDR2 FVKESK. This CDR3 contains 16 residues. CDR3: CASSQEAWSLEDTQYF. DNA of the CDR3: TGTGCCAGCAGCCAAGAGGCGTGGAGCCTTGAGGATACGCAGTATTTT.